Following are 5 T cell receptor beta chains from one sample sequenced in a study of Tregs in tolerant kidney transplant recipients. Recipients received nonmyeloablative bone marrow transplants from related graft donors, with transient mixed chimerism. Profiled with immunoSEQ multiplex PCR; TCRdb holds only in-frame clones, not every one. The specimen's table records roughly 5,700 clones. The material sequenced was CD4+ T cells from blood (PBMCs), taken 14 months after the transplant. The receptors here all came from a human patient who received a combined kidney and bone marrow transplant. Some T cells may be supplied by the graft donor.

As for this clone: The CDR3 end lies 3 residues beyond the end of the read and is filled in from the germline J gene. The chain carries TRBV6-1 and TRBJ1-2, with 7 bases matching TRBD1. Germline lookup yields CDR1 MNHNS and CDR2 SASEGT. CDR3 length: 18 amino acids. The trim removed 1 base at V and 0 bases at J, leaving 11 bases unmatched. The CDR3 sequence is CASSEVSRAGTANYGYTF. Partial CDR3 DNA: TGTGCCAGCAGTGAAGTTTCCAGGGCGGGGACAGCTAACTATGGC.

Points on this clone: The read stops 3 residues short of the end of the CDR3; the missing end is completed from the germline J gene. V usage is TRBV20-1 and J usage is TRBJ2-7; TRBD2 matches 7 bases. Germline assignment: CDR1 DFQATT and CDR2 SNEGSKA (reference sequence). The V segment lost 6 bases and the J segment 2 bases; nucleotides outside the gene matches: 10. CDR3 length: 14 residues. CDR3 DNA, as far as it was read: TGCAGTGCCTCTCGAGCGGGGTTAACCTACGAG. It encodes CSASRAGLTYE. The entire CDR3 sequence reads CSASRAGLTYEQYF.

As concerns this clone: The read stops 3 residues short of the end of the CDR3; the missing end is completed from the germline J gene. The chain has TRBV28 and TRBJ2-2; 7 bases fit TRBD1. The germline CDR1 and CDR2 sequences are MDHEN and SYDVKM. The CDR3 runs to 14 residues. V shed 6 bases, J shed 4 bases, and the junction held 5 bases outside the gene matches. Partial CDR3 DNA: TGTGCCAGCAGACAGGGGTCCCCCACCGGGGAG. Its translation: CASRQGSPTGE. From start to end, the CDR3 is CASRQGSPTGELFF. The complete variable domain, with remaining parts taken from reference TRBV28 and TRBJ2-2, reads DVKVTQSSRYLVKRTGEKVFLECVQDMDHENMFWYRQDPGLGLRLIYFSYDVKMKEKGDIPEGYSVSREKKERFSLILESASTNQTSMYLCASRQGSPTGELFFGEGSRLTVL.

The CDR3 here is CASKQGAVPEAFF. CDR3 DNA, as far as it was read: TGTGCCAGCAAACAGGGGGCCGTACCTGAA. The rearrangement uses TRBV12-3 or TRBV12-4 and TRBJ1-1, with 9 bases matching TRBD1. From the germline J gene comes the end of the CDR3, since the read stops 3 residues before it. V lost 7 bases, J lost 6 bases, and 6 bases stayed unmatched. The CDR3 totals 13 residues.

About this clone itself: Coverage ceases 3 residues before the CDR3 finishes, and the germline J gene fills in the end. This rearrangement joins TRBV12-3 or TRBV12-4 to TRBJ1-1; 8 nucleotides align to TRBD1. V gave up 1 base and J gave up 5 bases; unmatched junction bases: 9. The CDR3 has 16 residues. The CDR3 loop is CASSLVGQGARTEAFF. The part of the CDR3 DNA that was read is TGTGCCAGCAGTTTAGTGGGCCAGGGGGCGCGGACTGAA.